This record concerns one T cell receptor (beta chain) sequence. Its antigen is unknown. The data were produced by immunoSEQ multiplex PCR, yet TCRdb's version contains in-frame clones alone and is incomplete. The sample includes around 64,000 clones, 80% to 90% of them seen just once. These data belong to a study of T cells in localized non-small cell lung cancer. Study outcomes and limitations: Those with higher blood T cell density had longer overall survival. Owing to sequencing of a solitary tumor region, heterogeneity cannot be discounted. The highest T cell clonality was in uninvolved adjacent lung, above tumor. Of the top 100 tumor clones, median approximately 50 were in adjacent lung, 25 to 35 among its top 100.

Trimming pared 4 bases from V and 4 bases from J, leaving 10 bases between. The CDR3 runs 12 residues. CDR1 and CDR2 from the germline V gene are SQVTM and ANQGSEA. The sequencing used peripheral blood, collected before any cancer treatment. The TCR sequence derives from a man between 40 and 70 years old with stage I squamous cell lung carcinoma. The rearrangement joins TRBV29-1 to TRBJ1-1; a possible D gene is TRBD1 (5 bases). The CDR3 DNA follows: TGCAGCGTTGGTCGGGGGGGCACTGAAGCTTTCTTT. Residues: CSVGRGGTEAFF.